This TCR beta chain comes out of a study of regulatory T cells in long-lasting Graves disease. The study's findings and limits: Persistent disease samples used TRBV28, TRBJ1-2 and TRBJ2-5 preferentially.

Indicated time point: newly diagnosed GD, antithyroid drugs for less than 3 months. The TCR library was made from RNA that had been extracted from PBMCs in TRIzol. Each patient gave around 9.7 milliliters of EDTA-anticoagulated peripheral blood. Combining iRepertoire HTBI primers with Arm-PCR of CDR3 regions, the authors built TCR beta libraries. One entry per CDR3 protein results from TCRdb running MiXCR on the multiplex PCR reads. The sample lists 350,000 to 500,000 distinct CDR3 sequences, over 15% occurring once. The germline gives CDR1 KGHSH, CDR2 LQKENI. The CDR3 contains 13 residues. The V gene lost 6 bases and the J gene lost 7 bases, with 15 bases spanning the gap. A word on this clonotype: Its antigen is as yet unknown.

These same data were also listed under a study on T cells in Graves' hyperthyroidism and ophthalmopathy. As that study records: Hyperthyroidism was newly diagnosed in patients aged 18 to 65 (duration under 2 months). An initial round of RT-PCR targeting the TCR CDR3 relied on the HTBI primer set.

The gene calls are TRBV18 and TRBJ1-1; maybe TRBD1 (5 bases). This receptor was obtained from a woman aged 25 to 39 with Graves disease. Sequenced material: peripheral blood mononuclear cells (PBMCs), taken at new diagnosis, from a patient treated with antithyroid drugs. DNA of the CDR3: TGTGCCAGCTCCCCCCGGGGCAGGAATGAAGCTTTCTTT. Its translation is CASSPRGRNEAFF.